This T cell receptor beta chain comes out of a study of blood T cell repertoires in COVID-19. As processed by the authors: Reference gene primer amplification gave nucleated cell count estimates. Clones were read by immunoSEQ multiplex PCR, and TCRdb kept only the in-frame ones, dropping some. V and J calls and clone size are as listed in that table; D and trimming were resolved from the DNA. The top ten clones hold about 6% of a sample with hundreds of thousands of clones, around 86% of them seen once. A Seattle source enrolled patients during active infection and followed them longitudinally. This TCR was recovered from a woman between 45 and 65 years old with COVID-19, enrolled during active disease. Sequencing was performed on peripheral blood.

The CDR3 loop reads CASSFRGREETQYF. For the CDR3, the DNA is TGTGCCAGCAGCTTCAGAGGTAGGGAGGAGACCCAGTACTTC. The chain employs TRBV5-4 and TRBJ2-5; D is perhaps TRBD2 (5 bases). The CDR3 length is 14 residues. Germline V gives CDR1 SGHNT, CDR2 YYREEE (reference sequence). V lost 2 bases, J lost 5 bases, and 13 bases lay in between.